This T cell receptor (beta chain) was sequenced for a study of naive and memory T cell subsets. The CDR3 covers 14 residues. V lost 5 bases to trimming and J lost 4 bases; unmatched junction nucleotides: 9. The germline V gene encodes CDR1 DFQATT and CDR2 SNEGSKA (reference sequence). Reverse transcription of blood and skin TCR RNA was primed at alpha and beta constant regions. TCRdb used MiXCR to reprocess the UMI-ligation and nested PCR reads, holding one entry per CDR3 protein. The sample lists around 20,000 distinct CDR3 sequences; nearly 9.5% were seen once. Noted treatment: skin biopsy from PPD injection site in Mantoux-positive individual. Input was about 1 to 1000 ng of DNase-treated total RNA without cell sorting. Biopsied sites were PPD injections in people with a positive Mantoux test.

The starting material was skin, obtained from a tuberculin skin test site. The J gene is TRBJ1-2, the V gene TRBV20-1; TRBD1 matches 8 bases. This sequence was found in an adult in good health. This CDR3 reads CSAVGTGSLYGYTF. The CDR3 DNA sequence: TGCAGTGCTGTAGGGACAGGATCCCTCTATGGCTACACCTTC.